The present entry profiles one T cell receptor (beta chain) with its context. Its matching antigen is unknown. The sample belongs to a study of CD8 T cells in ankylosing spondylitis. Study observations and caveats: Roughly eight highly homologous variants made up a TCR beta motif that seemed to typify ankylosing spondylitis blood. Enrichment of disease-linked clones was reportedly significant in matched ankylosing spondylitis synovial fluid.

V was shortened by 2 bases and J by 8 bases, with 6 bases between the two germline ends. The CDR3 totals 12 residues. Looked up from germline, CDR1 is MNHEY and CDR2 is SMNVEV (reference sequence). One entry per CDR3 protein, called by TCRdb with MiXCR from the 5' RACE reads. The table has about 500,000 distinct CDR3 sequences, more than 9.5% seen once. This chain links TRBV27 with TRBJ2-2; no clear D gene. The TCR sequence derives from a male donor with ankylosing spondylitis. The specimen sequenced was blood, either unsorted or a sorted T cell fraction (not recorded which). The CDR3 sequence: CASSLIGGELFF. The CDR3 bases are TGTGCCAGCAGTTTAATCGGAGGGGAGCTGTTTTTT.